This entry is about one TCR beta chain. The table lists this clonotype with many counts. Its antigen remains unidentified. It has no much larger one-base neighbor in the sample; base qualities were not kept. The data derive from a study of regulatory T cells in long-lasting Graves disease (dated by TCRdb to the early 2020s). At the level of the whole study: Newly diagnosed Graves' disease patients had taken antithyroid drugs for less than 3 months. Peripheral blood TCR sequencing and RNA sequencing compared persistent Graves' disease patients with newly diagnosed Graves' disease patients. The study was registered as a clinical trial and conducted in China. A total of around 35 samples were covered by TCR sequencing, comprising some 13 persistent and around 20 newly diagnosed Graves' disease patients.

The V end loses 3 bases and the J end loses 4 bases, and a stretch of 12 bases separates them. CDR1 and CDR2 (SGHVS, FQNEAQ) derive from the germline V gene. From the cysteine up to the phenylalanine, the CDR3 has a length of 14 residues. The retained sequence is limited to the CDR3, 42 bases, with the frame set at the first base. The investigation overall reported the following: TRBV28, TRBJ1-2 and TRBJ2-5 were preferentially used in persistent disease, while TRBV20-1 and TRBJ2-1 were favored in newly diagnosed disease. Sequencing and analysis were restricted to the TCR beta chain. Compared with newly diagnosed patients, patients with persistent Graves' disease had lower TCR Shannon entropy and fewer highly expanded clones, which suggests clonal expansion. Persistent patients shared more public clonotypes among themselves (around 2,700) than newly diagnosed patients did (approximately 970). The authors noted that the small sample size was a limitation that may lower accuracy. Peripheral blood alone was examined, since thyroid tissue, which constituted the primary lesion, could not be accessed.

In light of the paper, this sample's time point label describes: newly diagnosed GD, antithyroid drugs for less than 3 months. For both TCR sequencing and RNA sequencing, RNA was extracted from PBMCs using TRIzol. The diagnosis of Graves' disease followed American Thyroid Association guidelines. Patients were recruited from an endocrinology department in Xi'an, China. Each patient gave 7.5 to 10 milliliters of peripheral blood, collected in an EDTA anticoagulant tube. Ficoll Paque Plus density gradient separation was used to isolate PBMCs, and no further T cell sorting was done. An Agilent 2100 Bioanalyzer and agarose gel were used to check RNA quality, and a NanoDrop 2000 was used to measure RNA concentration. Library preparation was by multiplex PCR. The run used an Illumina HiSeq 4000. TCR beta libraries were built with iRepertoire HTBI primers and Arm-PCR amplification of CDR3 regions. Before sequencing, the PCR products underwent gel purification. Concerning the study's data processing: Gene usage analysis of CDR3 amino acid clonotypes used the 62 TRBV and 14 to 15 TRBJ segments found across samples. Filtered high-quality paired reads were merged into contigs using COPE and FqMerger. BLAST was used to align contigs to IMGT TRBV, TRBD and TRBJ reference genes, and CDR3 was defined according to IMGT. Any clonotype with a frequency above 0.1% was counted as a highly expanded clone. Repertoire diversity was measured by Shannon entropy, and V-J evenness by the Gini coefficient. A clonotype was considered public if more than one individual shared it. The raw public data were reprocessed by TCRdb itself: fastp quality trimming at Q25, MiXCR clonotype calling, in-frame beta chains only. Identical CDR3 protein sequences are pooled into one entry, listed with their most common genes and DNA. The V and J calls come from TCRdb's annotation, not from the publication. This sample gives 500,000 or so distinct CDR3 sequences in total; 11% to 15% of them show up just once. In total, the top ten clones hold approximately 15% of the sample.

These data also formed part of another study, on T cells in Graves' hyperthyroidism and ophthalmopathy. As that second paper reports: Graves' hyperthyroidism was defined as stable when no progression to ophthalmopathy occurred over 18 months of follow-up. Hyperthyroidism patients were newly diagnosed, with disease duration under 2 months, and aged 18 to 65 years. The study excluded patients with uncontrolled infections, other autoimmune diseases, pregnancy or lactation. Diagnoses were based on clinical symptoms, serum thyroxine and TRAb, thyroid ultrasound and orbital computed tomography. The first round of RT-PCR for the TCR CDR3 was performed with the HTBI primer set and the Qiagen OneStep RT-PCR kit. Most expanded thyroid clonotypes (frequency above 0.001) were also detected in blood, suggesting blood repertoires may reflect thyroid immune responses. A model built on a 13 V-J signature distinguished ophthalmopathy from stable hyperthyroidism, reaching about 89% sensitivity and about 81% specificity in cross-validation and 80%/75% in testing. In validation, the model predicted progression to ophthalmopathy with approximately 71% sensitivity and over 72% specificity, a median of about six months before onset. A discovery cohort of around 100 patients, roughly 45 with Graves' ophthalmopathy and more than 55 with stable Graves' hyperthyroidism, was used to find distinguishing TCR V-J signatures. Prospective prediction of ophthalmopathy was tested in an independent validation cohort of approximately 19 hyperthyroidism patients and 15 to 17 patients who later progressed to ophthalmopathy. The 90 to 100 discovery patients were randomly split 7:3 into training and test sets. Thyroid tissue and blood T-cell repertoires from six Graves' hyperthyroidism patients were also compared in the study. After blood sampling, hyperthyroidism patients were treated with methimazole at a starting dose of 30 mg daily, and ophthalmopathy patients were treated with high-dose intravenous methylprednisolone. A second multiplex PCR round built the libraries, followed by size selection and purification. Paired-end sequencing of the libraries was performed with 100 bp reads on an Illumina HiSeq2000. Raw data were processed with SOAPnuke, discarding reads with adapters, uncalled bases, mean Phred below 15, or no exact constant-primer or identifier match. High-quality paired reads were merged using COPE v1.2.5, and each unique nucleotide sequence was defined as a clonotype. Clonotypes were aligned to IMGT TRBV, TRBD and TRBJ reference segments using MiTCR v1.1. The analysis was restricted to V-J combinations with a frequency above 0.0001, which together covered 99% to 99.2% of the repertoires. A TCS score was defined as the ratio between F50 (clonal expansion) and ExV (chaos), using BLOSUM62-based TCRdist between CDR3 peptides within each V-J. Welch's t-statistics and random forest reduced fewer than 550 V-J features to 10 to 15, which were used in a naive Bayes classifier (R e1071). Sample size was not statistically predetermined, and investigators were not blinded to group allocation. The paper describes TCR Vbeta CDR3 sequencing of around 140 peripheral blood samples, made up of 43 ophthalmopathy patients, over 70 hyperthyroidism patients and about 17 progressor patients.

The receptor chain draws on TRBV7-8 and TRBJ1-1; a tentative D match to TRBD1 spans 6 bases. The starting material was peripheral blood mononuclear cells (PBMCs), obtained at new diagnosis, from a patient treated with antithyroid drugs. The sequence came from a woman aged 50 to 65 with Graves disease. Donor details come from another sample of the same person, matched by shared clones. CDR3 sequence: CASSLTGSTTEAFF. The sequenced DNA: TGTGCCAGCAGCTTGACAGGTTCGACCACTGAAGCTTTCTTT.